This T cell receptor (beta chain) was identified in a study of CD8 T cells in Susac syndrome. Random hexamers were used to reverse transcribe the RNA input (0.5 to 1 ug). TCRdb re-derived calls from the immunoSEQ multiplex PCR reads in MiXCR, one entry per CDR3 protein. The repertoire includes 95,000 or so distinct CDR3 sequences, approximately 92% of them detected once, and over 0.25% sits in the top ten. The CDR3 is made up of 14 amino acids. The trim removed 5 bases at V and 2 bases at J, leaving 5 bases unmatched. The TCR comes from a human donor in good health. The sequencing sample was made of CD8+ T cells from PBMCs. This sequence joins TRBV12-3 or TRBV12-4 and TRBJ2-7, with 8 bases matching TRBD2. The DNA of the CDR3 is TGTGCCAGCAGTCTGGGACTAGGACCCTACGAGCAGTACTTC. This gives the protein CASSLGLGPYEQYF.